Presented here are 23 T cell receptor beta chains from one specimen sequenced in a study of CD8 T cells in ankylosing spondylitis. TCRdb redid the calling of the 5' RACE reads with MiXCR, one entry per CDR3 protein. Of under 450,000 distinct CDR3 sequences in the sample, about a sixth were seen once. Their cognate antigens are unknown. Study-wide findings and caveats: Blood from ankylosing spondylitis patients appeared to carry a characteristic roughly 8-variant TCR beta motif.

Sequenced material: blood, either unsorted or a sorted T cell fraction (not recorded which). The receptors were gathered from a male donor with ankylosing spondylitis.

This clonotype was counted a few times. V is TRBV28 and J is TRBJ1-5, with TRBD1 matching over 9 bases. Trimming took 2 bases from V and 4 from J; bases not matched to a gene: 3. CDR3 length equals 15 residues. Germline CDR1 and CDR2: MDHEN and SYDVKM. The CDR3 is CASSLGGTGNQPQHF. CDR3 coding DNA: TGTGCCAGCAGTTTAGGCGGGACAGGGAATCAGCCCCAGCATTTT.

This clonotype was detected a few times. This CDR3 reads CASSLAGTSNEKLFF. CDR3 nucleotide sequence: TGCGCCAGCAGCTTGGCCGGGACATCTAATGAAAAACTGTTTTTT. This chain connects TRBV5-1 to TRBJ1-4; TRBD1 is a possible D gene (6 bases). The germline V gene has CDR1 SGHRS and CDR2 YFSETQ. V shed 0 bases and J shed 3 bases, with 9 bases lying between them. This CDR3 spans 15 amino acids.

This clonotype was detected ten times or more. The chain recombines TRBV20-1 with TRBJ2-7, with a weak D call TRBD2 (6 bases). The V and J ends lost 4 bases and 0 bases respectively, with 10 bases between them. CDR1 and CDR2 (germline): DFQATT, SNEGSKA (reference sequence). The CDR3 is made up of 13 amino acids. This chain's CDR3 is CSANPGGSYEQYF. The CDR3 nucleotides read TGCAGTGCTAACCCCGGGGGCTCCTACGAGCAGTACTTC.

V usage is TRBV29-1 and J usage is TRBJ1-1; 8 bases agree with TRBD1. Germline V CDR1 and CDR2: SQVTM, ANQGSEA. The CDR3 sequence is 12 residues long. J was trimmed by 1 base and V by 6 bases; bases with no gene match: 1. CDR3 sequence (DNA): TGCAGCGTGGGACAGGCGAACACTGAAGCTTTCTTT. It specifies CSVGQANTEAFF. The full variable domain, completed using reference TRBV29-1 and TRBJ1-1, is SAVISQKPSRDICQRGTSLTIQCQVDSQVTMMFWYRQQPGQSLTLIATANQGSEATYESGFVIDKFPISRPNLTFSTLTVSNMSPEDSSIYLCSVGQANTEAFFGQGTRLTVV.

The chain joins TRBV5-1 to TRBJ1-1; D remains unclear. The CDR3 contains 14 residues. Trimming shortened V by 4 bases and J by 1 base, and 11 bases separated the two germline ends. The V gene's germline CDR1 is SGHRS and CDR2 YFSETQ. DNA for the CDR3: TGCGCCAGCAGCCCAATCCCATCGAACACTGAAGCTTTCTTT. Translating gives CASSPIPSNTEAFF.

CDR3 protein: CASRRPPSGGVSSYEQYF. The CDR3 nucleotides read TGTGCCAGCAGGAGACCTCCGAGTGGGGGGGTTAGCTCCTACGAGCAGTACTTC. This chain connects TRBV6-2 or TRBV6-3 to TRBJ2-7, with 7 bases aligning to TRBD2. Germline V CDR1 and CDR2: MNHEY, SVGEGT. The junction had 17 bases not matched to a gene; V was cut back by 6 bases and J by 0 bases. The CDR3 is made up of 18 amino acids.

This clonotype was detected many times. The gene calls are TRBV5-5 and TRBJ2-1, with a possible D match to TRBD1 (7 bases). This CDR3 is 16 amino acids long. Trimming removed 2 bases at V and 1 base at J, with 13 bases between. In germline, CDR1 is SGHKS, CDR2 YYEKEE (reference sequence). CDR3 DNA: TGTGCCAGCAGCTTATCGGGGGACAGTTCCTACAATGAGCAGTTCTTC. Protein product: CASSLSGDSSYNEQFF.

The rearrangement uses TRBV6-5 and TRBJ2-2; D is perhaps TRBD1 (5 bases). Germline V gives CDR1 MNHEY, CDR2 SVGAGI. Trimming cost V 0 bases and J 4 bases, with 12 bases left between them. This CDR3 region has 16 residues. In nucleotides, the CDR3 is TGTGCCAGCAGTTACTCGAATAGGGGTGGCACCGGGGAGCTGTTTTTT. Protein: CASSYSNRGGTGELFF.

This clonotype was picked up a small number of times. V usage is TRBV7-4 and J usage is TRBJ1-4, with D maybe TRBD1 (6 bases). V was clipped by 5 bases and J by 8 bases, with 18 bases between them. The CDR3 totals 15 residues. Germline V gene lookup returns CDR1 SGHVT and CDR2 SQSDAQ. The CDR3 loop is CASSTKGRGDEKLFF. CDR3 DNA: TGTGCCAGCAGCACGAAGGGCAGGGGAGACGAAAAACTGTTTTTT.

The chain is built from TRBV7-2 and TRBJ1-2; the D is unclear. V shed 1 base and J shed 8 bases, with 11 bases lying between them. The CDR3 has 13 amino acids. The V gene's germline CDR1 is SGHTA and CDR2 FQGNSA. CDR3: CASSLGGSLGYTF. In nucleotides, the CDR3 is TGTGCCAGCAGCTTAGGAGGGTCCCTCGGCTACACCTTC.

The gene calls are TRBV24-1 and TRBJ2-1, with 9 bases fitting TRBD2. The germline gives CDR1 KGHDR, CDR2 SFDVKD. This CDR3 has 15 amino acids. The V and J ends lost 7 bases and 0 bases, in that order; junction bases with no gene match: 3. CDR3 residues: CATSRTSASYNEQFF. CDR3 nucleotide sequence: TGTGCCACCAGCCGGACTAGCGCCTCCTACAATGAGCAGTTCTTC.

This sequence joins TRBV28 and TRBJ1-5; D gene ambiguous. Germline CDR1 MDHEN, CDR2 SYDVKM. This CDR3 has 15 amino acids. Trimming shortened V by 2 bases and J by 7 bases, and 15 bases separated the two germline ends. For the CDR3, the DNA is TGTGCCAGCAGTTTAGGCCTCGGTACGGGACAGCCCCAGCATTTT. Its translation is CASSLGLGTGQPQHF.

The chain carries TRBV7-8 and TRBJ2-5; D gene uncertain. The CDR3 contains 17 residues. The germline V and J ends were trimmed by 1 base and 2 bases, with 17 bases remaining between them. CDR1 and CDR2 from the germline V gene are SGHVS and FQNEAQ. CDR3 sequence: CASSLGVVASPQETQYF. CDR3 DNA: TGTGCCAGCAGCTTAGGGGTTGTGGCTTCCCCTCAAGAGACCCAGTACTTC.

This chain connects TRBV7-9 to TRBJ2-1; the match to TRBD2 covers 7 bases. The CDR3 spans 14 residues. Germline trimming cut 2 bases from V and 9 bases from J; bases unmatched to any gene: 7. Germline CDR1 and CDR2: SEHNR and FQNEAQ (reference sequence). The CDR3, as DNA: TGTGCCAGCAGCTTATCTATCCCGGGGGGTGAGCAGTTCTTC. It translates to CASSLSIPGGEQFF.

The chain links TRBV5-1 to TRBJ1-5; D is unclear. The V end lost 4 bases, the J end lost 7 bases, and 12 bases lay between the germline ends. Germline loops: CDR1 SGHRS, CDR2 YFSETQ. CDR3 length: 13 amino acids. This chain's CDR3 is CASSPMGFQPQHF. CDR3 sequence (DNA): TGCGCCAGCAGCCCGATGGGGTTCCAGCCCCAGCATTTT.

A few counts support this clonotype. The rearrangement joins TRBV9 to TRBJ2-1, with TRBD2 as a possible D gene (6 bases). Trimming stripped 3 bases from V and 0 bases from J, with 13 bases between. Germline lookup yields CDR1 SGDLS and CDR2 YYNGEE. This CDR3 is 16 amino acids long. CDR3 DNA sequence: TGTGCCAGCAGCGCGGGACTCGCATTCTCCTACAATGAGCAGTTCTTC. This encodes CASSAGLAFSYNEQFF.

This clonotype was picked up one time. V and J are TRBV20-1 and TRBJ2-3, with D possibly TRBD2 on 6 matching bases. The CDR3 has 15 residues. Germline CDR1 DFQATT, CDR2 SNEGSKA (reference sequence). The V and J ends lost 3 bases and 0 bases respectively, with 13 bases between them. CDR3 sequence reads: CSARRGASSTDTQYF. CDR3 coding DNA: TGCAGTGCTAGGCGCGGGGCTAGCAGCACAGATACGCAGTATTTT.

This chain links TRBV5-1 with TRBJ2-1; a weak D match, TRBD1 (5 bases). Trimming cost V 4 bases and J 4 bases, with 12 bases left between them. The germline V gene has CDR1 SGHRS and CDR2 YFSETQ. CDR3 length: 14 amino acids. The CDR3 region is CASSRPQEYNEQFF. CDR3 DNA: TGCGCCAGCAGCCGCCCACAGGAGTACAATGAGCAGTTCTTC.

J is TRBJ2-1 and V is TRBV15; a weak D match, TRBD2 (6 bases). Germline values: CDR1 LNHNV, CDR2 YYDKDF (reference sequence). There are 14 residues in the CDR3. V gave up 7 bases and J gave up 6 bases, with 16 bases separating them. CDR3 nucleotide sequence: TGTGCCACCAAGCCTAGCATGGGACTCAATGAGCAGTTCTTC. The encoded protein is CATKPSMGLNEQFF.

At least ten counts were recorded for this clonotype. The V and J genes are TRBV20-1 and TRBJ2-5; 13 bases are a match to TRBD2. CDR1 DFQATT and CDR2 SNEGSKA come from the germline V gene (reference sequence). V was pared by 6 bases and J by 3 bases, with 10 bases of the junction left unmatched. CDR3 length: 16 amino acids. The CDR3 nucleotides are TGCAGTGCAGTGACTAGCGGGGGGAGGAGGAAAGAGACCCAGTACTTC. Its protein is CSAVTSGGRRKETQYF.

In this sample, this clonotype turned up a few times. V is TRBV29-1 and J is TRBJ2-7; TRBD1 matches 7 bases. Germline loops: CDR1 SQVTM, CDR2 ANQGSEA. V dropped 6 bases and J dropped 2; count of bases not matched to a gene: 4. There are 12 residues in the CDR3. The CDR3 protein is CSVPDRAYEQYF. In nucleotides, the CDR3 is TGCAGCGTCCCTGACAGGGCCTACGAGCAGTACTTC.

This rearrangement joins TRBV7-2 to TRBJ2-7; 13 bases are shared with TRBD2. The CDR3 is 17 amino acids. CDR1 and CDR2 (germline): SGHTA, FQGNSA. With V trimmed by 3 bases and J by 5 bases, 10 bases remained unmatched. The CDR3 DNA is TGTGCCAGCAGCTTCAAGCCGGGACTAGCGGGGAAAGACGAGCAGTACTTC. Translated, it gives CASSFKPGLAGKDEQYF.

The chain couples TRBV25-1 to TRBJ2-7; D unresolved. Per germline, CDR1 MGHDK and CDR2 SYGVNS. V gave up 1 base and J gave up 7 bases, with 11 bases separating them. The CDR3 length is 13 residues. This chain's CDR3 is CASSEFGRAEQYF. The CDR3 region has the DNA TGTGCCAGCAGTGAATTTGGAAGGGCGGAGCAGTACTTC.